The clone carrying this T cell receptor beta chain came up a few times. At one end the junction does not follow the germline gene, possibly because of a read error. This sample is drawn from a study of T cells in Graves' hyperthyroidism and ophthalmopathy. It was RNA transcripts that yielded the amplified TCR beta CDR3 regions. First-round RT-PCR of the TCR CDR3 relied on the HTBI primer set. Using its own MiXCR run on the multiplex PCR reads, TCRdb lists one record per CDR3 protein. The repertoire holds about 640,000 distinct CDR3 sequences, with just under 45% as singletons. This receptor was obtained from an adult man with Graves' disease, either hyperthyroidism or ophthalmopathy (not recorded which). Sequenced sample: peripheral blood or thyroid tissue (not recorded which).

CDR3 residues: CASSHGPPGRNQPQHF. In nucleotides, the CDR3 is TGCGCCAGCAGCCACGGGCCTCCAGGTCGCAATCAGCCCCAGCATTTT. V gene TRBV7-9 combines with J gene TRBJ1-5, with unresolved D. This CDR3 has 16 residues. CDR1 SEHNR and CDR2 FQNEAQ come from the germline V gene (reference sequence). The variable domain in full, completed from reference TRBV7-9 and TRBJ1-5, reads DTGVSQNPRHKITKRGQNVTFRCDPISEHNRLYWYRQTLGQGPEFLTYFQNEAQLEKSRLLSDRFSAERPKGSFSTLEIQRTEQGDSAMYLCASSHGPPGRNQPQHFGDGTRLSIL.